This T cell receptor (beta chain) was found in a study of Tregs in tolerant kidney transplant recipients (dated by TCRdb to the late 2010s). Background for the entire study: The study used TCRbeta sequencing to identify donor-specific regulatory T cells before combined kidney and bone marrow transplantation, then tracked those cells after transplant. In a few healthy controls, several methods of expanding Tregs specific for an allogeneic donor were compared by TCRbeta repertoire sequencing. General findings and caveats noted by the study authors: Because only a small number of patients were included, the study had limitations, and the results will need to be validated in larger populations as well as under other immunosuppression protocols. The most biologically relevant and donor-specific TCRbeta repertoire appeared to be identified by expanding Tregs with activated donor B cells. Although technical replication error seemed to be minimal, the question of biological reproducibility was not addressed directly.

This clone was observed a single time. Its antigen is unknown. No clone much larger than this one lies a single base away; base qualities are absent. At the junction V is shortened by 6 bases and J by 0 bases; bases outside the gene matches: 5. The germline V gene (reference sequence) gives CDR1 as LNHDA and CDR2 as SQIVND. The CDR3 sequence holds 18 residues, the cysteine and phenylalanine included. The DNA shown is the 54-base CDR3, in frame from base 1. Thawed PBMCs were FACS-sorted into unstimulated Tregs (CD4+CD25+CD127-), CD4+ non-Tregs (CD4+CD25-), CD4 cells and CD8 cells. Healthy control blood came either as purchased buffy coats or from healthy volunteers. Healthy control blood was processed by Ficoll density gradient to PBMCs and cryopreserved; patient PBMCs were collected before and after transplant. Genomic DNA was extracted from sorted cells with the QIAGEN DNeasy Blood and Tissue Kit for TCRbeta CDR3 sequencing. High-throughput TCRbeta CDR3 sequencing, including PCR amplification with bias correction and internal controls, was performed commercially through immunoSEQ. The paper's data handling went like this. Unique productive TCRbeta sequences were defined by CDR3 nucleotide sequence where primers matched, otherwise by CDR3 amino acid sequence with Vbeta and Jbeta genes. Sorting error was corrected by removing sequences shared between sorted populations at a frequency ratio of 2:1 or less, and the remaining shared sequences were assigned to the higher population. Donor-reactive sequences were defined as at least 5-fold expanded in CFSE-low cells versus unstimulated cells, with frequency of at least 0.01% in CFSE-low cells. Repertoire divergence was quantified by Jensen-Shannon divergence using the top 100 TCRbeta sequences ranked by frequency. For samples with multiple sequencing runs, sorting error was corrected in each run separately before the runs were combined. Entries here come from immuneACCESS through TCRdb and include only in-frame sequences with V and J called. Some clones fail to appear in such tables; in the studies checked, an unresolved V gene covers under half of the shortfall, and the cause of the remainder is unknown. From that table come the V and J calls and clone size; the DNA was used to work out D and trimming. This sample gives some 240,000 clones in total; about four fifths of them show up just once. The ten biggest clones cover around 0.68% of the sample.

The V gene is TRBV19 and the J gene is TRBJ2-4; 16 central bases correspond to TRBD2. Sequenced material: CD4+ T cells from blood. The clonotype comes from a human donor in good health. The DNA sequence reads TGTGCCAGTAGACCGGGACTAGCGGGAGGGGTAGCCAAAAACATTCAGTACTTC. Protein translation: CASRPGLAGGVAKNIQYF.